A selection of T cell receptor beta chains follows, all from one sample in a study of blood T cell repertoires in COVID-19. TCRdb's copy holds only in-frame clones and misses some; the assay was immunoSEQ multiplex PCR. The data show roughly 230,000 clones, with 83% seen just once and around 7% held by the top ten. Sequences were obtained from peripheral blood. Receptor source: a woman between 50 and 59 years old with acute or convalescent COVID-19. CDR3s include the opening cysteine and the closing phenylalanine or tryptophan. The D gene is left open where the match is weak. Expanded clones get a size class; other rows say once, few or many, or leave the size out.

V	size	J	D	length	DNA	CDR3
TRBV15	-	TRBJ1-2	TRBD1	18	TGTGCCACCAGCAGTCCCCAGGAGGGGGGGACAGGAAATTATGGCTACACCTTC	CATSSPQEGGTGNYGYTF
TRBV18	once	TRBJ2-7	-	16	TGTGCCAGCTCACCTCATCCGCCGGGAGTCCAATACGAGCAGTACTTC	CASSPHPPGVQYEQYF
TRBV30	-	TRBJ2-7	-	13	TGTGCCTGGAAGGACAGATTTACCTACGAGCAGTACTTC	CAWKDRFTYEQYF
TRBV19	once	TRBJ2-5	TRBD2	16	TGTGCCAGTAGTATGCTCCTAGCGGGGGTGGGGGAGACCCAGTACTTC	CASSMLLAGVGETQYF
TRBV6-5	-	TRBJ1-5	-	14	TGTGCCAGCAAGGCCCGGGACATGTATCAGCCCCAGCATTTT	CASKARDMYQPQHF
TRBV28	-	TRBJ1-1	-	12	TGTGCCAGCAGTTTACGGGCAGGGCAAGCTTTCTTT	CASSLRAGQAFF
TRBV13	-	TRBJ2-4	-	13	TGTGCCAGCAGCTTAGTTAGTGGTGACATTCAGTACTTC	CASSLVSGDIQYF
TRBV5-4	-	TRBJ2-5	TRBD1	14	TGTGCCAGCAGCGGAACAGGGGGCTGGGAGACCCAGTACTTC	CASSGTGGWETQYF
TRBV25-1	once	TRBJ2-7	TRBD2	15	TGTGCCAGCAGTGATAGCGGGGGAATGCCCTACGAGCAGTACTTC	CASSDSGGMPYEQYF
TRBV5-5	-	TRBJ1-5	-	13	TGTGCCAGCAGCCCCTGGCCCGGGGAGCCCCAGCATTTT	CASSPWPGEPQHF
TRBV28	-	TRBJ1-1	-	15	TGTGCCAGCAGTCCGGTTCCCGGGGGGAACACTGAAGCTTTCTTT	CASSPVPGGNTEAFF
TRBV19	-	TRBJ2-2	-	13	TGTGCAATCGCTGACAGGAACACCGGGGAGCTGTTTTTT	CAIADRNTGELFF
TRBV2	-	TRBJ1-2	-	13	TGTGCCGCGGAACAGGGAAAGGCGGGTGGCTACACCTTC	CAAEQGKAGGYTF
TRBV7-2	-	TRBJ2-2	TRBD1	17	TGTGCCAGCAGCACCCAAGGCAGGGGGCTTTTGACCGGGGAGCTGTTTTTT	CASSTQGRGLLTGELFF
TRBV5-1	few	TRBJ1-1	-	16	TGCGCCAGCAGCTCCAAAGCTCAGGGTTGGAACACTGAAGCTTTCTTT	CASSSKAQGWNTEAFF